The 25 T cell receptor beta chains presented below share a single source sample, sequenced in a study of STAT5B mutations in CD4+ large granular lymphocyte leukemia. Method: immunoSEQ multiplex PCR; TCRdb's copy keeps in-frame clones and lacks some. There are more than 30,000 clones in the sample; 76% occur only once, and roughly 7% lies in the top ten. The sample taken for sequencing was CD4+ T cells from blood buffy coats. The source of these receptors is a human donor in good health.

J is TRBJ1-4 and V is TRBV19; weak D call: TRBD1 (5 bases). Germline loops: CDR1 LNHDA, CDR2 SQIVND (reference sequence). CDR3 length: 16 amino acids. V lost 6 bases, J lost 4 bases, and 18 bases lay in between. CDR3 in DNA: TGTGCCAGTAGGTCGAGGGACGGAGACTTTAATGAAAAACTGTTTTTT. Protein product: CASRSRDGDFNEKLFF.

Written as DNA, the CDR3 is TGTGCCAGCAGCTCCGGGACTAGCGGCTACAATGAGCAGTTCTTC. Residues: CASSSGTSGYNEQFF. The chain couples TRBV7-9 to TRBJ2-1, with 11 bases fitting TRBD2. The germline V gene encodes CDR1 SEHNR and CDR2 FQNEAQ (reference sequence). V dropped 4 bases and J dropped 3; count of bases not matched to a gene: 2. The CDR3 is made up of 15 amino acids. Variable domain in full (rest from reference TRBV7-9 and TRBJ2-1): DTGVSQNPRHKITKRGQNVTFRCDPISEHNRLYWYRQTLGQGPEFLTYFQNEAQLEKSRLLSDRFSAERPKGSFSTLEIQRTEQGDSAMYLCASSSGTSGYNEQFFGPGTRLTVL.

This clone has just a few counts. The CDR3 loop reads CASGRGLGGTGELFF. CDR3 nucleotide sequence: TGTGCCAGTGGGAGGGGCTTAGGAGGAACCGGGGAGCTGTTTTTT. The chain joins TRBV2 to TRBJ2-2, with 7 nucleotides matching TRBD2. Germline CDR1 reads SNHLY; CDR2 reads FYNNEI. The length of the CDR3 is 15 residues. Trimming cost V 9 bases and J 5 bases; bases outside gene matches: 12.

CDR3 residues: CATSRVRAGAGELFF. CDR3 DNA: TGTGCCACCAGCAGAGTGCGGGCAGGGGCCGGGGAGCTGTTTTTT. The rearrangement links TRBV15 to TRBJ2-2, with D possibly matching TRBD1 (6 bases). This CDR3 is 15 amino acids long. Germline loops: CDR1 LNHNV, CDR2 YYDKDF (reference sequence). The V gene lost 1 base and the J gene lost 6 bases, with 12 bases spanning the gap.

The chain couples TRBV11-2 to TRBJ2-7; D unresolved. The CDR3 loop spans 16 amino acids. Germline CDR1 is SGHAT and CDR2 is FQNNGV. Trimming shortened V by 0 bases and J by 5 bases, and 17 bases separated the two germline ends. CDR3 protein: CASSLDYGAPSHEQYF. Written as DNA, the CDR3 is TGTGCCAGCAGCTTAGACTACGGAGCGCCTTCGCACGAGCAGTACTTC.

The chain links TRBV18 to TRBJ2-5; D is unclear. The germline V gene encodes CDR1 KGHSH and CDR2 LQKENI. The CDR3 consists of 14 residues. V was pared by 6 bases and J by 5 bases, with 16 bases between. CDR3 nucleotide sequence: TGTGCCAGCTCCGAAAGGGCTTGGGATGAGACCCAGTACTTC. It is translated as CASSERAWDETQYF.

The rearrangement links TRBV11-2 to TRBJ1-2; maybe TRBD1 (5 bases). Germline V lookup: CDR1 SGHAT, CDR2 FQNNGV. V dropped 6 bases and J dropped 0 bases, with 8 bases sitting between them. The CDR3 has 13 amino acids. CDR3 bases: TGTGCCAGCAGACCGACAGCTAACTATGGCTACACCTTC. The encoded protein is CASRPTANYGYTF.

This clone was counted once. V gene TRBV10-2 combines with J gene TRBJ2-7; D unclear. The CDR3 consists of 11 residues. CDR1 and CDR2 from the germline V gene are WSHSY and SAAADI. V lost 10 bases, J lost 6 bases, and 13 bases lay in between. This CDR3 reads CATNQRAEQYF. The CDR3 nucleotides are TGCGCCACCAATCAAAGGGCCGAGCAGTACTTC.

The chain is built from TRBV5-5 and TRBJ1-2; D call uncertain. This CDR3 comprises 13 residues. With 0 bases removed from V and 0 bases from J, the gap between germline ends came to 3 bases. Looked up from germline, CDR1 is SGHKS and CDR2 is YYEKEE (reference sequence). The CDR3 coding sequence is TGTGCCAGCAGCTTGGCATCTAACTATGGCTACACCTTC. It encodes CASSLASNYGYTF.

This clone was observed a single time. V and J are TRBV15 and TRBJ2-5; D could derive from TRBD1 or TRBD2 (5 bases each). V was clipped by 5 bases and J by 5 bases, with 18 bases between them. The CDR3 covers 15 residues. Germline CDR1 and CDR2: LNHNV and YYDKDF (reference sequence). CDR3 coding DNA: TGTGCCACCAGCGGCCCTAAGGGGAGTCGGGAGACCCAGTACTTC. Encoded protein: CATSGPKGSRETQYF.

This sequence joins TRBV19 and TRBJ2-3, with D perhaps TRBD2 (6 bases). The CDR3 contains 14 residues. Germline assignment: CDR1 LNHDA and CDR2 SQIVND (reference sequence). V lost 6 bases, J lost 0 bases, and 10 bases lay in between. In DNA, the CDR3 is TGTGCCAGTAGGGAGGGGCCTAGCACAGATACGCAGTATTTT. Translating gives CASREGPSTDTQYF.

J is TRBJ2-7 and V is TRBV7-2; D might be TRBD1 or TRBD2, each matching 5 bases. The ends were cut back, 1 base at V and 1 base at J, with 11 bases in the middle. Germline V gene data show CDR1 as SGHTA and CDR2 as FQGNSA. The CDR3 extends over 15 amino acids. The CDR3 DNA reads TGTGCCAGCAGCTTAGTCGGGACGGGTTCCTACGAGCAGTACTTC. Translated, it gives CASSLVGTGSYEQYF. Full variable domain (rest looked up from reference TRBV7-2 and TRBJ2-7): GAGVSQSPSNKVTEKGKDVELRCDPISGHTALYWYRQSLGQGLEFLIYFQGNSAPDKSGLPSDRFSAERTGGSVSTLTIQRTQQEDSAVYLCASSLVGTGSYEQYFGPGTRLTVT.

The rearrangement uses TRBV5-4 and TRBJ2-7; the match to TRBD2 covers 8 bases. This CDR3 has 16 residues. CDR1 and CDR2 (germline): SGHNT, YYREEE (reference sequence). V trimming: 0 bases; J trimming: 0 bases; junction bases outside the gene matches: 5. CDR3: CASSLGGSGASYEQYF. CDR3 DNA sequence: TGTGCCAGCAGCTTGGGGGGTAGCGGGGCCTCCTACGAGCAGTACTTC.

The chain employs TRBV18 and TRBJ2-3, with D unclear. CDR1 KGHSH and CDR2 LQKENI come from the germline V gene. The ends were cut back, 4 bases at V and 4 bases at J, with 12 bases in the middle. The CDR3 runs 14 residues. In DNA, the CDR3 is TGTGCCAGCTCACTGGCTAGTTTCGCAGATACGCAGTATTTT. It yields the protein CASSLASFADTQYF.

This chain connects TRBV15 to TRBJ1-5; TRBD1 agrees at 8 bases. The V gene end was trimmed by 1 base and the J gene end by 6 bases; junction bases not matched to a gene: 8. CDR3 size: 16 residues. Germline V gives CDR1 LNHNV, CDR2 YYDKDF (reference sequence). This CDR3 reads CATSRATDRVSQPQHF. The CDR3 region has the DNA TGTGCCACCAGCAGAGCCACGGACAGGGTGAGTCAGCCCCAGCATTTT.

This chain links TRBV7-9 with TRBJ2-3, with D possibly TRBD1 on 5 matching bases. The germline gives CDR1 SEHNR, CDR2 FQNEAQ (reference sequence). V was clipped by 1 base and J by 0 bases, with 11 bases between them. This CDR3 has 16 amino acids. This chain's CDR3 is CASSLVLAGSTDTQYF. The CDR3 DNA sequence: TGTGCCAGCAGCTTAGTCTTGGCAGGGAGCACAGATACGCAGTATTTT.

The chain is built from TRBV4-3 and TRBJ2-1, with D perhaps matching TRBD2 (6 bases). Germline V gene data show CDR1 as LGHNA and CDR2 as YSLEER. The CDR3 has 14 amino acids. Trimming pared 5 bases from V and 6 bases from J, leaving 14 bases between. CDR3 in amino acids: CASSYVGGGNEQFF. DNA for the CDR3: TGCGCCAGCAGCTATGTCGGGGGAGGCAATGAGCAGTTCTTC.

The V call is TRBV14, the J call TRBJ2-1; 12 bases line up with TRBD2. The CDR3 runs 13 residues. Germline CDR1 and CDR2: SGHDN and FVKESK. V was pared by 2 bases and J by 12 bases, with 2 bases of the junction left unmatched. CDR3 DNA sequence: TGTGCCAGCAGCCAAACTAGCGGGGGGAGGCAGTTCTTC. Protein sequence: CASSQTSGGRQFF.

The chain employs TRBV10-3 and TRBJ1-2; D not certain. The CDR3 has 13 residues. V was pared by 10 bases and J by 2 bases, with 14 bases between. Germline assignment: CDR1 ENHRY and CDR2 SYGVKD. This CDR3 reads CATRSAGNYGYTF. Written as DNA, the CDR3 is TGTGCCACCAGATCCGCAGGCAACTATGGCTACACCTTC.

This chain links TRBV7-8 with TRBJ2-3; a possible D gene is TRBD1 (5 bases). Deletions cut 0 bases from V and 2 bases from J, with 6 bases between. CDR1 is SGHVS, CDR2 FQNEAQ, per germline. The CDR3 extends over 14 amino acids. CDR3 amino acids: CASSLARATDTQYF. DNA of the CDR3: TGTGCCAGCAGCTTAGCCAGGGCCACAGATACGCAGTATTTT. Full variable domain (remainder filled in from reference TRBV7-8 and TRBJ2-3): GAGVSQSPRYKVAKRGQDVALRCDPISGHVSLFWYQQALGQGPEFLTYFQNEAQLDKSGLPSDRFFAERPEGSVSTLKIQRTQQEDSAVYLCASSLARATDTQYFGPGTRLTVL.

Sample share makes this clone medium-sized. This chain joins TRBV6-1 and TRBJ1-5; no firm D call. The V gene's germline CDR1 is MNHNS and CDR2 SASEGT. This CDR3 contains 12 residues. V was clipped by 4 bases and J by 9 bases, with 10 bases between them. The CDR3 sequence is CASSGEGRPQHF. The CDR3, as DNA: TGTGCCAGCAGTGGCGAGGGCCGGCCCCAGCATTTT.

The chain couples TRBV6-4 to TRBJ2-6; tentatively, D is TRBD1 or TRBD2 (5 bases each). CDR1 and CDR2 from the germline V gene are MRHNA and SNTAGT. This CDR3 has 15 amino acids. Trimming took 8 bases from V and 4 from J, leaving 15 bases between them. The DNA of the CDR3 is TGTGCCAGCCGGGGCTCAGACTTGGGGGCCAACGTCCTGACTTTC. Amino acid sequence: CASRGSDLGANVLTF.

In its sample, this clone was seen a few times. The chain couples TRBV5-1 to TRBJ1-1, with D perhaps matching TRBD1 (6 bases). Trimming cost V 2 bases and J 1 base, with 6 bases left between them. Germline CDR1 and CDR2: SGHRS and YFSETQ. The length of the CDR3 is 13 residues. The DNA for the CDR3 is TGCGCCAGCAGCTTACAGGGGAACACTGAAGCTTTCTTT. Encoded protein: CASSLQGNTEAFF.

The gene calls are TRBV5-4 and TRBJ2-2; either TRBD1 or TRBD2 may supply D (5 bases each). CDR3 size: 14 residues. V lost 6 bases, J lost 9 bases, and 18 bases lay in between. Germline CDR1 and CDR2: SGHNT and YYREEE (reference sequence). CDR3 region: CASTRDRHSRELFF. CDR3 in DNA: TGTGCCAGCACCAGGGACCGCCACTCAAGGGAGCTGTTTTTT.

V usage is TRBV5-1 and J usage is TRBJ2-2, with D perhaps TRBD1 or TRBD2 (6 bases each). Germline loops: CDR1 SGHRS, CDR2 YFSETQ. This CDR3 has 14 residues. V was trimmed by 6 bases and J by 4 bases, leaving 13 bases between them. CDR3 sequence reads: CASTEGGITGELFF. DNA for the CDR3: TGCGCCAGCACCGAGGGGGGTATCACCGGGGAGCTGTTTTTT.